Listed below are T cell receptor beta chains from one sample, sequenced in a study of beta chain features in type 1 diabetes. The table came from immunoSEQ multiplex PCR; TCRdb's copy has only in-frame clones and leaves some out. Counted here are a few hundred thousand clones, about 25% occurring once; the ten biggest clones make up 3.5% to 4%. The specimen was central memory CD4+ T cells from blood. These receptors originate from a man younger than 45 in good health. The conserved cysteine and the conserved F or W are not part of the CDR3 here. The order of the fields is D gene, V gene, CDR3 protein. The D gene is left open where the match is weak.

D gene: TRBD2
V gene: TRBV25-1
CDR3 protein: ASSPTSVGWQETQY

D gene: -
V gene: TRBV27
CDR3 protein: ASSSGPYYGYT

D gene: TRBD2
V gene: TRBV9
CDR3 protein: ASSSKAGGSTDTQY

D gene: -
V gene: TRBV29-1
CDR3 protein: STGEGYGYT

D gene: -
V gene: TRBV2
CDR3 protein: ASSETGVGAGELF

D gene: TRBD1
V gene: TRBV18
CDR3 protein: ASSPNGQGTDTQY

D gene: TRBD2
V gene: TRBV5-4
CDR3 protein: ASSLGPSGQETQY

D gene: -
V gene: TRBV7-9
CDR3 protein: ASSGLVDSSYNEQF

D gene: -
V gene: TRBV4-1
CDR3 protein: ASSHSISYRETQY

D gene: -
V gene: TRBV7-9
CDR3 protein: ASAGGALGNQPQH

D gene: -
V gene: TRBV7-9
CDR3 protein: ASSLGTEFGNQPQH

D gene: TRBD1
V gene: TRBV29-1
CDR3 protein: SALQGSYGYT

D gene: TRBD2
V gene: TRBV7-2
CDR3 protein: ASSPGTSSGEQY

D gene: -
V gene: TRBV6-6
CDR3 protein: ASTLGGAGETQY

D gene: -
V gene: TRBV6-5
CDR3 protein: ASTSRGGNQPQH

D gene: -
V gene: TRBV15
CDR3 protein: ATSRDRQGLFPLTDTQY

D gene: -
V gene: TRBV30
CDR3 protein: AWTLGRANEQY

D gene: -
V gene: TRBV7-9
CDR3 protein: ASSLGTLSEQF

D gene: TRBD1
V gene: TRBV28
CDR3 protein: ASSGTGGPLFEQY

D gene: TRBD1
V gene: TRBV5-8
CDR3 protein: ASSFGQEQETQY

D gene: TRBD2
V gene: TRBV27
CDR3 protein: ASSPIGLAGDKETQY

D gene: TRBD1
V gene: TRBV11-2
CDR3 protein: ASSPLQGTTEAF

D gene: TRBD2
V gene: TRBV14
CDR3 protein: ASSRSAGQTSQY

D gene: -
V gene: TRBV4-1
CDR3 protein: ASSQVTGGYT

D gene: TRBD2
V gene: TRBV27
CDR3 protein: ASSGSGRAREQF

D gene: -
V gene: TRBV18
CDR3 protein: ASSPQSGDKTQY

D gene: -
V gene: TRBV2
CDR3 protein: ASRLNLPQPQH

D gene: -
V gene: TRBV29-1
CDR3 protein: SSRKQREPQETQY

D gene: -
V gene: TRBV29-1
CDR3 protein: SAFGQLNTEAF

D gene: TRBD1
V gene: TRBV30
CDR3 protein: AFNRDRVRSGANVLT

D gene: -
V gene: TRBV7-9
CDR3 protein: ASSHDVAGNTIY

D gene: TRBD1
V gene: TRBV7-2
CDR3 protein: ASRGQGEGGYT

D gene: -
V gene: TRBV30
CDR3 protein: AWRKRQSYGYT